These 23 T cell receptor beta chains came from one sample sequenced in a study of cytomegalovirus exposure and HLA in healthy donors. Amplification used 60 Vbeta primers and 13 Jbeta primers. Clones were sequenced by immunoSEQ multiplex PCR, and TCRdb holds only the in-frame ones, with some missing. The table lists 75,000 to 90,000 clones, about 9.5% of them singletons. Sequencing was performed on PBMCs. The source of these receptors is a man in his sixties in good health and CMV-seropositive.

The CDR3 sequence is CASSFSASTNEKLFF. The CDR3 DNA is TGCGCCAGCAGCTTCAGCGCCTCAACTAATGAAAAACTGTTTTTT. V and J are TRBV5-1 and TRBJ1-4, with D unresolved. Between the trimmed V and J ends, which lost 2 bases and 0 bases, there was a span of 8 bases. Per germline, CDR1 SGHRS and CDR2 YFSETQ. This CDR3 contains 15 residues.

V gene TRBV10-3 combines with J gene TRBJ2-3; D unresolved. The germline V and J ends were trimmed by 7 bases and 3 bases, with 14 bases remaining between them. Germline V gene lookup returns CDR1 ENHRY and CDR2 SYGVKD. The CDR3 runs 14 residues. This CDR3 is CAITAASMTDTQYF. As DNA, the CDR3 is TGTGCCATCACCGCTGCTAGTATGACAGATACGCAGTATTTT.

The gene calls are TRBV27 and TRBJ2-3; 7 bases line up with TRBD1. V shed 2 bases and J 4 bases; nucleotides not matched to a gene: 0. There are 13 residues in the CDR3. Germline V gene data show CDR1 as MNHEY and CDR2 as SMNVEV (reference sequence). The CDR3 DNA is TGTGCCAGCAGTTTAAGGGGGCCAGATACGCAGTATTTT. Residues: CASSLRGPDTQYF.

The chain is built from TRBV5-1 and TRBJ2-5; 7 positions agree with TRBD1. Looked up from germline, CDR1 is SGHRS and CDR2 is YFSETQ. CDR3 length equals 16 residues. Losses at the gene ends were 3 bases for V and 0 bases for J; bases not matched to a gene: 8. Written as DNA, the CDR3 is TGCGCCAGCAGCTCAGGGGGAAACGCGAACCAAGAGACCCAGTACTTC. Translation gives CASSSGGNANQETQYF.

Only a few counts were recorded for this clone. V usage is TRBV29-1 and J usage is TRBJ2-7, with 8 bases matching TRBD1. The CDR3 length is 14 residues. Germline V gives CDR1 SQVTM, CDR2 ANQGSEA. J was trimmed by 2 bases and V by 0 bases; bases with no gene match: 3. CDR3 in DNA: TGCAGCGTTGAAGACGGACAGGGAGCCTACGAGCAGTACTTC. This encodes CSVEDGQGAYEQYF.

The chain combines TRBV15 with TRBJ2-7, with TRBD1 as a possible D gene (5 bases). CDR3 length equals 13 residues. CDR1 is LNHNV and CDR2 is YYDKDF in the germline V gene (reference sequence). Trimming left V 5 bases short and J 2 bases short, with 10 bases between. The CDR3 bases are TGTGCCACCAGCCTAGGGGCCGCCTACGAGCAGTACTTC. This codes for CATSLGAAYEQYF. Using reference TRBV15 and TRBJ2-7 for the parts outside the CDR3, the full variable domain is DAMVIQNPRYQVTQFGKPVTLSCSQTLNHNVMYWYQQKSSQAPKLLFHYYDKDFNNEADTPDNFQSRRPNTSFCFLDIRSPGLGDTAMYLCATSLGAAYEQYFGPGTRLTVT.

This clone was found a few times. The V call is TRBV2, the J call TRBJ1-1, with D unresolved. Per germline, CDR1 SNHLY and CDR2 FYNNEI. This CDR3 has 15 amino acids. Trimming took off 3 bases at V and 5 bases at J, with 16 bases between the two ends. The CDR3 nucleotides read TGTGCCAGCAGTGATGCCGCGGGATTAGGGACTGAAGCTTTCTTT. It yields the protein CASSDAAGLGTEAFF.

Turning to this clone: Other DNA sequences in this sample translate to the same CDR3. CDR3 DNA: TGCGCCAGCAGCCTAGAAGGACAGCTGGGGGAGACCCAGTACTTC. Its translation is CASSLEGQLGETQYF. The rearrangement links TRBV5-1 to TRBJ2-5; TRBD1 might be the D (6 bases). CDR3 length: 15 amino acids. V lost 4 bases and J lost 5, with 18 bases in between. Germline V lookup: CDR1 SGHRS, CDR2 YFSETQ.

This clone was seen more than once but under ten times. The CDR3 protein is CASTTGTANTGELFF. The CDR3, as DNA: TGCGCCAGCACTACCGGGACTGCCAACACCGGGGAGCTGTTTTTT. The chain recombines TRBV10-1 with TRBJ2-2; the D gene is possibly TRBD2 (6 bases). Germline CDR1 WNHNN, CDR2 SYGVQD (reference sequence). This CDR3 spans 15 amino acids. Trimming cost V 7 bases and J 2 bases, with 14 bases left between them.

V and J are TRBV28 and TRBJ2-1; 9 positions agree with TRBD2. J gave up 6 bases and V 4 bases, and 16 bases lay outside the gene matches. The CDR3 runs to 18 residues. Germline V gene sequence: CDR1 MDHEN, CDR2 SYDVKM. The DNA for the CDR3 is TGTGCCAGCAGTTCACACCTCCGGTGGGGACTAGCCCTCAATGAGCAGTTCTTC. This encodes CASSSHLRWGLALNEQFF. The full variable domain, its missing parts supplied by reference TRBV28 and TRBJ2-1, is DVKVTQSSRYLVKRTGEKVFLECVQDMDHENMFWYRQDPGLGLRLIYFSYDVKMKEKGDIPEGYSVSREKKERFSLILESASTNQTSMYLCASSSHLRWGLALNEQFFGPGTRLTVL.

Points on this clone: It is likely a read error, because the conserved phenylalanine at the end of the CDR3 is missing. The CDR3 DNA follows: TGTGCAAGCAGCTCTGGTAATGAAAAACTGTTTGTT. Residues: CASSSGNEKLFV. This chain joins TRBV9 and TRBJ1-4; D is ambiguous. The germline V gene encodes CDR1 SGDLS and CDR2 YYNGEE. This CDR3 is built from 12 residues.

This clone was picked up a small number of times. The J gene is TRBJ1-5, the V gene TRBV19, with unresolved D. Germline V lookup: CDR1 LNHDA, CDR2 SQIVND (reference sequence). The V end lost 4 bases, the J end lost 4 bases, and 8 bases lay between the germline ends. This CDR3 region has 13 residues. In nucleotides, the CDR3 is TGTGCCAGTAGTACCCCAACAAATCAGCCCCAGCATTTT. Its protein is CASSTPTNQPQHF.

CDR3 nucleotides: TGTGCCAGCAGTTACGGGGGCAGGGAGACCCAGTACTTC. Its protein product is CASSYGGRETQYF. The chain is built from TRBV6-6 and TRBJ2-5; tentative D call: TRBD1 (6 bases). The V gene's germline CDR1 is MNHNY and CDR2 SVGAGI (reference sequence). This CDR3 region has 13 residues. Trimming took 2 bases from V and 5 from J, leaving 9 bases between them.

This clone is labeled medium-sized. The chain joins TRBV29-1 to TRBJ2-3; D is unclear. This CDR3 has 11 amino acids. Germline CDR1 is SQVTM and CDR2 is ANQGSEA. Trimming cost V 6 bases and J 7 bases, with 11 bases left between them. The CDR3 reads CSVPTSHTQYF. The CDR3 nucleotides read TGCAGCGTCCCTACTTCTCATACGCAGTATTTT.

Of note for this clone: The CDR3 does not close with the conserved phenylalanine or tryptophan, likely indicating a read error. The V call is TRBV18, the J call TRBJ1-2; TRBD1 agrees at 9 bases. V shed 4 bases, J shed 6 bases, and the junction held 12 bases outside the gene matches. Per the germline V gene, CDR1 is KGHSH and CDR2 is LQKENI. The CDR3 extends over 16 amino acids. CDR3 sequence: CASSQRQGGRADGYTV. As DNA, the CDR3 is TGTGCCAGCTCACAACGACAGGGGGGACGGGCCGATGGCTACACCGTC.

This clone has more than one count but fewer than ten. The chain carries TRBV5-1 and TRBJ2-3, with D tentatively TRBD2 (6 bases). The CDR3 is made up of 14 amino acids. Germline values: CDR1 SGHRS, CDR2 YFSETQ. V dropped 4 bases and J dropped 0 bases, with 9 bases sitting between them. The CDR3 region has the DNA TGCGCCAGCAGCCAGCGGGCTAGCACAGATACGCAGTATTTT. Protein: CASSQRASTDTQYF.

V and J are TRBV2 and TRBJ1-1, with 8 bases identical to TRBD1. Germline trimming cut 6 bases from V and 4 bases from J; bases unmatched to any gene: 4. The CDR3 has 13 amino acids. Germline CDR1 is SNHLY and CDR2 is FYNNEI. The CDR3 loop reads CASRLGTGTEAFF. In nucleotides, the CDR3 is TGTGCCAGCAGACTTGGGACAGGCACTGAAGCTTTCTTT.

The table lists this clone with a few counts. The J gene is TRBJ2-7, the V gene TRBV28; TRBD1 matches 10 bases. Trimming cost V 1 base and J 5 bases; bases outside gene matches: 20. This CDR3 has 20 amino acids. CDR1 is MDHEN, CDR2 SYDVKM, per germline. The CDR3 protein is CASSLLRLARGDRGGNEQYF. The DNA of the CDR3 is TGTGCCAGCAGTTTATTGAGGCTCGCGCGGGGGGACAGGGGCGGAAACGAGCAGTACTTC.

The sample holds a few counts of this clone. The chain recombines TRBV9 with TRBJ2-1; D is perhaps TRBD1 (5 bases). CDR3 length: 15 amino acids. Deletions cut 0 bases from V and 8 bases from J, with 15 bases between. Germline assignment: CDR1 SGDLS and CDR2 YYNGEE. DNA for the CDR3: TGTGCCAGCAGCGTAGGTGGGGCGCCCATCGATGAGCAGTTCTTC. Translation gives CASSVGGAPIDEQFF.

To note about this clone: One end of the junction varies from germline; a read error may be responsible. The rearrangement links TRBV6-1 to TRBJ1-5; perhaps TRBD1 as D (5 bases). The CDR3 is made up of 15 amino acids. The germline V gene has CDR1 MNHNS and CDR2 SASEGT. For the CDR3, the DNA is TGTGCCAGCAGTGAAGAAAGAGCAGGGAACGAGCCCCAGAATTTT. This sequence encodes CASSEERAGNEPQNF.

The chain uses TRBV6-1 and TRBJ1-2, with D possibly TRBD1 on 6 matching bases. The length of the CDR3 is 13 residues. V lost 5 bases and J lost 5, with 12 bases in between. Germline CDR1 reads MNHNS; CDR2 reads SASEGT. The CDR3 sequence is CASSRGASYGYTF. The CDR3, as DNA: TGTGCCAGCAGTCGGGGGGCCTCGTATGGCTACACCTTC.

The chain employs TRBV28 and TRBJ2-1; 7 nucleotides align to TRBD2. V lost 6 bases and J lost 5; bases outside the gene matches: 7. Germline assignment: CDR1 MDHEN and CDR2 SYDVKM. The CDR3 is 14 amino acids. CDR3 nucleotide sequence: TGTGCCAGCAGCGAAGCGGGGAACAACAATGAGCAGTTCTTC. Translating gives CASSEAGNNNEQFF.

CDR3 region: CASSPTGTWETQYF. The DNA of the CDR3 is TGTGCCAGCAGCCCAACAGGGACATGGGAGACCCAGTACTTC. The chain couples TRBV14 to TRBJ2-5; D might be TRBD1 (6 bases). This CDR3 is built from 14 residues. Germline V gene lookup returns CDR1 SGHDN and CDR2 FVKESK. Trimming took off 4 bases at V and 5 bases at J, with 14 bases between the two ends.